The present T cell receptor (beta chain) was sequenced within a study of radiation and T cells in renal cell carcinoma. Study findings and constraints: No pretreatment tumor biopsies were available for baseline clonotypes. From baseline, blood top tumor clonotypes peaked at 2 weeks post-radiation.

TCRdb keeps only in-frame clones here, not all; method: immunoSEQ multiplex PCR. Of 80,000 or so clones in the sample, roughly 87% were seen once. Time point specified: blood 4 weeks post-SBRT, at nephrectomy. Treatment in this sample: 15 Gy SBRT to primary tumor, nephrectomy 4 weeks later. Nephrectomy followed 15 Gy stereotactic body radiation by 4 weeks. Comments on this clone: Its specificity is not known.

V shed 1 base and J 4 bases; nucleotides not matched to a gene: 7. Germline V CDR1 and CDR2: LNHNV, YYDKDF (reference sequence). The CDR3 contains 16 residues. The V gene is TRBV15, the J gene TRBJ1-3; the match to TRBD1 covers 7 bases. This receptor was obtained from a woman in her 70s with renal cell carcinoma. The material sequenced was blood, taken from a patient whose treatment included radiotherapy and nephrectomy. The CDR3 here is CATSRGGTVAGNTIYF. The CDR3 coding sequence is TGTGCCACCAGCAGAGGGGGGACAGTGGCGGGAAACACCATATATTTT.